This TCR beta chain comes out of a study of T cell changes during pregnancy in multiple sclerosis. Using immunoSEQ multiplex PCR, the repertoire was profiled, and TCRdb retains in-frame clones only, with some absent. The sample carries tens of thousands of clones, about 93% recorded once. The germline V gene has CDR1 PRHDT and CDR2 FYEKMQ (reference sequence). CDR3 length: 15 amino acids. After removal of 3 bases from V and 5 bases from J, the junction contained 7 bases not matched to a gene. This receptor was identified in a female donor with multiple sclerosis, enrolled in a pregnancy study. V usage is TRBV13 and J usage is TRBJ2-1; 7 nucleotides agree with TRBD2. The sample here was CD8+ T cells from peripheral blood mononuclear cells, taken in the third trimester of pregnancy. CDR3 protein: CASSFSGGGNNEQFF. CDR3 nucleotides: TGTGCCAGCAGCTTCTCCGGGGGAGGGAACAATGAGCAGTTCTTC.